Each of the 27 T cell receptor beta chains below was sequenced from the same sample in a study of PD-1 blockade in classical Hodgkin lymphoma. Generated by immunoSEQ multiplex PCR, the TCRdb table keeps only in-frame clones and is missing some. The repertoire consists of about 62,000 clones, with about 91% occurring once and the leading ten covering roughly an eighth. In every patient, relapse followed autologous stem cell transplantation, while exposure to brentuximab vedotin differed. Sample: peripheral blood mononuclear cells (PBMCs), taken at baseline. Receptors originate from a human donor with classical Hodgkin lymphoma.

The chain couples TRBV5-5 to TRBJ1-3; 10 bases match TRBD1. The germline gives CDR1 SGHKS, CDR2 YYEKEE (reference sequence). V gave up 2 bases and J gave up 7 bases; unmatched junction bases: 6. The CDR3 sequence is 15 residues long. CDR3: CASSFNGQGENTIYF. As DNA, the CDR3 is TGTGCCAGCAGCTTCAACGGACAGGGGGAGAACACCATATATTTT.

The chain combines TRBV6-6 with TRBJ2-7; perhaps D is TRBD1 or TRBD2 (5 bases each). CDR1 MNHNY and CDR2 SVGAGI come from the germline V gene (reference sequence). Between the trimmed V and J ends, which lost 6 bases and 2 bases, there was a span of 14 bases. The CDR3 is 14 amino acids. In DNA form, the CDR3 reads TGTGCCAGCAGCCTTAGGGACGTCCCCTACGAGCAGTACTTC. This translates into CASSLRDVPYEQYF.

This clone was recorded a few times. The chain combines TRBV28 with TRBJ1-5; D might be TRBD1 (6 bases). There are 15 residues in the CDR3. V was trimmed by 5 bases and J by 4 bases, leaving 15 bases between them. Germline values: CDR1 MDHEN, CDR2 SYDVKM. CDR3 sequence: CASSPSKGGNQPQHF. DNA of the CDR3: TGTGCCAGCAGTCCCTCAAAGGGGGGAAATCAGCCCCAGCATTTT.

The rearrangement links TRBV7-2 to TRBJ1-2; no clear D. The CDR3 contains 11 residues. In germline, CDR1 is SGHTA, CDR2 FQGNSA. V was cut by 3 bases and J by 4 bases, with 3 bases left in between. CDR3 in DNA: TGTGCCAGCAGCTTCAGCTATGGCTACACCTTC. This sequence encodes CASSFSYGYTF.

There are a few counts of this clone. This sequence joins TRBV28 and TRBJ2-5, with TRBD1 matching over 7 bases. V lost 2 bases and J lost 3; bases outside the gene matches: 12. The CDR3 is made up of 17 amino acids. Germline assignment: CDR1 MDHEN and CDR2 SYDVKM. The CDR3: CASSLTPTGSVKETQYF. For the CDR3, the DNA is TGTGCCAGCAGTTTAACCCCGACAGGGTCGGTGAAAGAGACCCAGTACTTC.

The J gene is TRBJ1-2, the V gene TRBV6-5; D might be TRBD1 (6 bases). The germline V and J ends were trimmed by 8 bases and 1 base, with 11 bases remaining between them. This CDR3 has 13 amino acids. Germline lookup yields CDR1 MNHEY and CDR2 SVGAGI. The CDR3 DNA sequence: TGTGCCAGCGGTAAAGGGGGTAACTATGGCTACACCTTC. As protein: CASGKGGNYGYTF.

This chain connects TRBV6-6 to TRBJ1-3; D is unresolved. This CDR3 spans 13 amino acids. Germline V gives CDR1 MNHNY, CDR2 SVGAGI (reference sequence). The V gene lost 6 bases and the J gene lost 2 bases, with 8 bases spanning the gap. DNA for the CDR3: TGTGCCAGCAGGGAGTTACCTGGAAACACCATATATTTT. Translating gives CASRELPGNTIYF.

V and J are TRBV6-5 and TRBJ2-7; 7 positions match TRBD2. The junction had 9 bases not matched to a gene; V was cut back by 5 bases and J by 2 bases. The CDR3 sequence is 15 residues long. Germline V gives CDR1 MNHEY, CDR2 SVGAGI. CDR3 coding DNA: TGTGCCAGCAGTCGCCTGGCGGGGGTGCCCTACGAGCAGTACTTC. Protein product: CASSRLAGVPYEQYF.

The chain recombines TRBV6-5 with TRBJ2-7, with unresolved D. Trimming shortened V by 6 bases and J by 2 bases, and 11 bases separated the two germline ends. This CDR3 has 13 residues. Germline-derived CDR1 and CDR2 are MNHEY and SVGAGI. The CDR3 nucleotides are TGTGCCAGCAGCAAGGAGACCGCCTACGAGCAGTACTTC. This codes for CASSKETAYEQYF.

This clone occurred once. V and J are TRBV28 and TRBJ2-7; the match to TRBD1 covers 11 bases. The CDR3 contains 15 residues. Germline CDR1 is MDHEN and CDR2 is SYDVKM. V shed 6 bases, J shed 6 bases, and the junction held 10 bases outside the gene matches. CDR3 sequence reads: CASRSVGQGASEQYF. CDR3 DNA sequence: TGTGCCAGCAGGAGCGTCGGACAGGGGGCTAGCGAGCAGTACTTC. The full variable domain, in which reference TRBV28 and TRBJ2-7 provide the parts outside the CDR3, is DVKVTQSSRYLVKRTGEKVFLECVQDMDHENMFWYRQDPGLGLRLIYFSYDVKMKEKGDIPEGYSVSREKKERFSLILESASTNQTSMYLCASRSVGQGASEQYFGPGTRLTVT.

This chain uses TRBV7-9 with TRBJ1-5; D call uncertain. The CDR3 spans 17 residues. CDR1 SEHNR and CDR2 FQNEAQ come from the germline V gene (reference sequence). The V end was cut by 1 base, the J end by 2 bases, with 15 bases between. CDR3 bases: TGTGCCAGCAGCTTAGAAGTAGGAGGTGCGGGCAATCAGCCCCAGCATTTT. It yields the protein CASSLEVGGAGNQPQHF.

The J gene is TRBJ1-5, the V gene TRBV30, with D perhaps matching TRBD1 (5 bases). Germline lookup yields CDR1 GTSNPN and CDR2 SVGIG (reference sequence). Between the trimmed V and J ends, which lost 0 bases and 6 bases, there was a span of 24 bases. The CDR3 covers 18 residues. CDR3 nucleotides: TGTGCCTGGAGTGTACGAGGATGGGGACTCGGGGTAAGTCAGCCCCAGCATTTT. It encodes CAWSVRGWGLGVSQPQHF.

The chain uses TRBV6-1 and TRBJ2-7; unclear D gene. The V gene lost 1 base and the J gene lost 0 bases, with 10 bases spanning the gap. This CDR3 has 15 amino acids. Germline values: CDR1 MNHNS, CDR2 SASEGT. CDR3 bases: TGTGCCAGCAGTGAAGATGTAGGGCGCTCCTACGAGCAGTACTTC. It is translated as CASSEDVGRSYEQYF.

The gene calls are TRBV5-5 and TRBJ1-5; D might be TRBD1 (5 bases). Germline V gene sequence: CDR1 SGHKS, CDR2 YYEKEE (reference sequence). V was shortened by 1 base and J by 7 bases, with 9 bases between the two germline ends. The CDR3 consists of 13 residues. This CDR3 reads CASSLQGRQPQHF. For the CDR3, the DNA is TGTGCCAGCAGCTTGCAGGGAAGGCAGCCCCAGCATTTT.

This chain uses TRBV4-1 with TRBJ2-7; D is ambiguous. Trimming cost V 1 base and J 2 bases, with 9 bases left between them. This CDR3 has 14 residues. The germline gives CDR1 MGHRA, CDR2 YSYEKL. The CDR3 loop is CASSQGATAYEQYF. The CDR3 DNA is TGCGCCAGCAGCCAAGGGGCAACAGCCTACGAGCAGTACTTC.

This clone was seen only once. This chain uses TRBV7-9 with TRBJ2-7; 8 bases match TRBD1. The CDR3 is 14 amino acids. Germline V gene lookup returns CDR1 SEHNR and CDR2 FQNEAQ (reference sequence). Germline trimming cut 5 bases from V and 6 bases from J; bases unmatched to any gene: 9. The CDR3 here is CASSTWTGRREQYF. The CDR3 nucleotides are TGTGCCAGCAGCACTTGGACAGGGAGGCGCGAGCAGTACTTC.

This sequence joins TRBV7-9 and TRBJ1-2; possibly TRBD1 for D (5 bases). Germline values: CDR1 SEHNR, CDR2 FQNEAQ (reference sequence). The CDR3 loop spans 16 amino acids. With 5 bases removed from V and 4 bases from J, the gap between germline ends came to 20 bases. The CDR3 DNA sequence: TGTGCCAGCAGCCCTTCTTGGGGGATGAGGGGCTATGGCTACACCTTC. It is translated as CASSPSWGMRGYGYTF.

This sequence joins TRBV7-9 and TRBJ1-6; tentatively, D is TRBD1 (5 bases). The germline gives CDR1 SEHNR, CDR2 FQNEAQ (reference sequence). This CDR3 is built from 14 residues. Trimming took off 5 bases at V and 6 bases at J, with 11 bases between the two ends. CDR3 DNA: TGTGCCAGCAGCCCGGGGCGGGGTAATTCACCCCTCCACTTT. This encodes CASSPGRGNSPLHF. The complete variable domain, with remaining parts taken from reference TRBV7-9 and TRBJ1-6, reads DTGVSQNPRHKITKRGQNVTFRCDPISEHNRLYWYRQTLGQGPEFLTYFQNEAQLEKSRLLSDRFSAERPKGSFSTLEIQRTEQGDSAMYLCASSPGRGNSPLHFGNGTRLTVT.

The J gene is TRBJ2-1, the V gene TRBV7-2, with TRBD1 matching 9 bases. The CDR3 sequence is 15 residues long. From germline, CDR1 is SGHTA and CDR2 FQGNSA. Trimming removed 4 bases from V and 6 bases from J; junction bases left unmatched: 7. The CDR3 spells CASSSGTGIFNEQFF. CDR3 DNA: TGTGCCAGCAGCTCCGGGACAGGGATTTTCAATGAGCAGTTCTTC.

The CDR3 is CASTSVRVLRLSGANVLTF. The CDR3 coding sequence is TGCGCCAGCACCAGCGTGCGGGTCCTTCGTCTCTCTGGGGCCAACGTCCTGACTTTC. The chain links TRBV5-1 to TRBJ2-6, with TRBD2 as a possible D gene (5 bases). Germline lookup yields CDR1 SGHRS and CDR2 YFSETQ. The CDR3 spans 19 residues. Trimming removed 6 bases from V and 0 bases from J, with 22 bases in between.

CDR3 nucleotide sequence: TGTGCCAGCAGCTTGGACCTGTTGAACACTGAAGCTTTCTTT. This gives the protein CASSLDLLNTEAFF. This chain connects TRBV7-9 to TRBJ1-1, with D unclear. The CDR3 is made up of 14 amino acids. CDR1 is SEHNR and CDR2 is FQNEAQ in the germline V gene (reference sequence). V dropped 3 bases and J dropped 0 bases, with 8 bases sitting between them.

This rearrangement joins TRBV4-2 to TRBJ2-4; 8 nucleotides align to TRBD2. Germline V CDR1 and CDR2: LGHNA, YNFKEQ. J gave up 8 bases and V 2 bases, and 8 bases lay outside the gene matches. The CDR3 loop spans 15 amino acids. The CDR3 DNA sequence: TGTGCCAGCAGCCAACTCGGACTAGCTGGGGACATTCAGTACTTC. This codes for CASSQLGLAGDIQYF.

The chain has TRBV13 and TRBJ2-5; possible D gene TRBD2, 6 bases. In germline, CDR1 is PRHDT, CDR2 FYEKMQ (reference sequence). The V end was cut by 5 bases, the J end by 2 bases, with 18 bases between. The CDR3 contains 16 residues. CDR3 in DNA: TGTGCCAGCAGCCTCTCCGGTGGACTACAACAAGAGACCCAGTACTTC. It is translated as CASSLSGGLQQETQYF.

This clone was recorded only once. The J gene is TRBJ2-5, the V gene TRBV27; unclear D gene. The CDR3 extends over 10 amino acids. Per germline, CDR1 MNHEY and CDR2 SMNVEV (reference sequence). V lost 6 bases and J lost 4, with 3 bases in between. As DNA, the CDR3 is TGTGCCAGCAGAGGAGAGACCCAGTACTTC. Amino acids: CASRGETQYF.

The genes are TRBV19 and TRBJ1-3; D is uncertain. From germline, CDR1 is LNHDA and CDR2 SQIVND (reference sequence). The V gene lost 8 bases and the J gene lost 0 bases, with 11 bases spanning the gap. The length of the CDR3 is 14 residues. The CDR3 is CASSQSFSGNTIYF. As DNA, the CDR3 is TGTGCCAGTTCACAAAGTTTCTCTGGAAACACCATATATTTT.

This clone has a handful of counts. This chain uses TRBV4-2 with TRBJ2-3; a weak D match, TRBD1 (6 bases). The V end lost 4 bases, the J end lost 1 base, and 15 bases lay between the germline ends. Germline V CDR1 and CDR2: LGHNA, YNFKEQ. The CDR3 is made up of 16 amino acids. CDR3 amino acids: CASSRTGNSRTDTQYF. In nucleotides, the CDR3 is TGTGCCAGCAGCCGCACAGGGAACTCTCGCACAGATACGCAGTATTTT.

The chain employs TRBV27 and TRBJ1-5; D is ambiguous. CDR1 is MNHEY and CDR2 is SMNVEV in the germline V gene (reference sequence). V shed 3 bases and J shed 1 base, with 7 bases lying between them. CDR3 size: 14 residues. CDR3 residues: CASSLGKSNQPQHF. For the CDR3, the DNA is TGTGCCAGCAGTTTGGGTAAGAGCAATCAGCCCCAGCATTTT.